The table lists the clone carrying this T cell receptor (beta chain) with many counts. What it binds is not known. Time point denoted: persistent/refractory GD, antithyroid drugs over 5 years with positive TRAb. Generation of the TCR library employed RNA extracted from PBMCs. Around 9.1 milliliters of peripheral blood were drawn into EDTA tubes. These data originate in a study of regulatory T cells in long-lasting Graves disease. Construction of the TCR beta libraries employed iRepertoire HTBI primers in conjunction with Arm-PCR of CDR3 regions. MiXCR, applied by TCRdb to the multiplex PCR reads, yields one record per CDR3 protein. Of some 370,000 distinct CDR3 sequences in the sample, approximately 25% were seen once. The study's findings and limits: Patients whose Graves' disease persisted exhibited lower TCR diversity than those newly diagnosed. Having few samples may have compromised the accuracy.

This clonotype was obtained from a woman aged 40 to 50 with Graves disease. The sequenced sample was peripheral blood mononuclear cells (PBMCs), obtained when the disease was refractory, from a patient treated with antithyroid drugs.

The CDR3 region has the DNA TGTGCCAGCAGCCTACGGGAGGGGGCAGAGACCCAGTACTTC. Its translation: CASSLREGAETQYF. The chain combines TRBV11-2 with TRBJ2-5; possible D gene TRBD2, 8 bases. There are 14 residues in the CDR3. The V and J ends lost 5 bases and 4 bases respectively, with 14 bases between them. Germline V gene lookup returns CDR1 SGHAT and CDR2 FQNNGV.